The T cell receptor beta chain described here comes from a study of blood T cells in healthy people across ages. Using a J-beta primer mix together with a sample-barcoded 5' primer, a second PCR was run for about 6 to 11 cycles. TCRdb re-derived calls from the 5' RACE reads in MiXCR, one entry per CDR3 protein. The top ten clones hold approximately 37% of a sample with about 640,000 distinct CDR3 sequences, about 54% of them seen once. The sample holds a few counts of this clonotype. The length of the CDR3 is 14 residues. With 6 bases removed from V and 3 bases from J, the gap between germline ends came to 13 bases.

The sequenced sample consisted of blood. This sequence was found in a man between 60 and 75 years old in good health. The chain employs TRBV12-3 or TRBV12-4 and TRBJ2-3; tentatively, D is TRBD1 (6 bases). In DNA form, the CDR3 reads TGTGCCAGCAGCCAGGGGATTGGGACAGATACGCAGTATTTT. Translating gives CASSQGIGTDTQYF.